This TCR beta chain came from a study of PD-L1 blockade in urothelial cancer. Study background: At 3 weeks after treatment start (second dose) and again at 6 weeks, blood was analyzed.

Sequenced by immunoSEQ multiplex PCR; TCRdb stores in-frame clones only, minus some. This sample yields tens of thousands of clones, of which more than 70% are seen a single time; about an eighth belongs to the top ten. Time point in this sample: pretreatment peripheral blood. Trimming took off 2 bases at V and 3 bases at J, with 2 bases between the two ends. Germline CDR1 SNHLY, CDR2 FYNNEI. CDR3 size: 13 residues. The receptor comes from a man aged 60 to 69 with urothelial cancer. The chain uses TRBV2 and TRBJ2-6; D is uncertain. This material consisted of PBMCs, taken around atezolizumab (anti-PD-L1) treatment. The CDR3 coding sequence is TGTGCCAGCAGTGAATATGGGGCCAACGTCCTGACTTTC. As protein: CASSEYGANVLTF.